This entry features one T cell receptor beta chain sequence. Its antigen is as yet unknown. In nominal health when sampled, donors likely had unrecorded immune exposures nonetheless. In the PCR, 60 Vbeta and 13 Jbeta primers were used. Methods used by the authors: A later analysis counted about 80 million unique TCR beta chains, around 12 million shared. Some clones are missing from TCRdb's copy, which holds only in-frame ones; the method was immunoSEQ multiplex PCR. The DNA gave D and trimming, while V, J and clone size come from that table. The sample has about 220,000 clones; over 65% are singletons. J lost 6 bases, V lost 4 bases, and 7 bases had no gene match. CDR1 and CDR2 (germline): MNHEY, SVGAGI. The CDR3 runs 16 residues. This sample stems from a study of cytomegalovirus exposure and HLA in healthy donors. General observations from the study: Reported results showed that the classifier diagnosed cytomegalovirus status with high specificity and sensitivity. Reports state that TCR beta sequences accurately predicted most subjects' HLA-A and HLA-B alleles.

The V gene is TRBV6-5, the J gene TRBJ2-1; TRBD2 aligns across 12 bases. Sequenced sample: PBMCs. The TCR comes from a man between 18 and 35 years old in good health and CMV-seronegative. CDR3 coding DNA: TGTGCCAGCAGTTCTTGGACTAGCGGGAAAACCAATGAGCAGTTCTTC. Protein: CASSSWTSGKTNEQFF.